These 31 T cell receptor beta chains share one sample of origin, sequenced in a study of T cell responses to AZD1222 COVID-19 vaccine (dated by TCRdb to about 2021). The library was built by means of the immunoSEQ multiplex PCR assay. TCRdb holds this immuneACCESS table with in-frame rearrangements only. Some clones are missing; in checked studies, unresolved V genes explain under half, and the rest has no known cause. The sample table holds some 140,000 clones, of which 70% to 90% were seen once. Clones ranked in the top ten supply about 5.5% of the sample. The meaning of the sample's time point label: baseline before first vaccination. Sequenced here: peripheral blood, sampled on day 0 of AZD1222 vaccination. Every receptor here comes from an adult in good health.

The CDR3: CASSPGWGLYNEQFF. The CDR3 bases are TGCGCCAGCAGCCCCGGATGGGGGTTATACAATGAGCAGTTCTTC. The chain combines TRBV5-1 with TRBJ2-1; TRBD1 or TRBD2 may be the D gene (5 bases each). Trimming left V 4 bases short and J 4 bases short, with 15 bases between. CDR3 size: 15 residues. CDR1 SGHRS and CDR2 YFSETQ come from the germline V gene. Full variable domain (rest looked up from reference TRBV5-1 and TRBJ2-1): KAGVTQTPRYLIKTRGQQVTLSCSPISGHRSVSWYQQTPGQGLQFLFEYFSETQRNKGNFPGRFSGRQFSNSRSEMNVSTLELGDSALYLCASSPGWGLYNEQFFGPGTRLTVL.

The gene calls are TRBV6-5 and TRBJ2-7, with 13 bases lining up with TRBD2. V shed 8 bases, J shed 4 bases, and the junction held 8 bases outside the gene matches. The CDR3 covers 15 residues. The germline gives CDR1 MNHEY, CDR2 SVGAGI. The CDR3 sequence: CASASRTSGRYEQYF. The CDR3 DNA reads TGTGCCAGCGCCTCACGGACTAGCGGGAGATACGAGCAGTACTTC.

The gene calls are TRBV5-1 and TRBJ2-7; the match to TRBD1 covers 8 bases. With V trimmed by 8 bases and J by 7 bases, 8 bases remained unmatched. The CDR3 consists of 12 residues. Per the germline V gene, CDR1 is SGHRS and CDR2 is YFSETQ. The CDR3 reads CARDRGNCEQYF. In DNA, the CDR3 is TGCGCCAGAGACAGGGGCAATTGTGAGCAGTACTTC. The full variable domain, its missing parts supplied by reference TRBV5-1 and TRBJ2-7, is KAGVTQTPRYLIKTRGQQVTLSCSPISGHRSVSWYQQTPGQGLQFLFEYFSETQRNKGNFPGRFSGRQFSNSRSEMNVSTLELGDSALYLCARDRGNCEQYFGPGTRLTVT.

This sequence joins TRBV27 and TRBJ1-1, with D unresolved. V lost 5 bases and J 1 base, leaving 11 bases between the germline ends. This CDR3 comprises 14 residues. The germline V gene encodes CDR1 MNHEY and CDR2 SMNVEV (reference sequence). In DNA form, the CDR3 reads TGTGCCAGCAGTCCCCGAGCAGCGAACACTGAAGCTTTCTTT. It specifies CASSPRAANTEAFF.

V and J are TRBV12-2 and TRBJ2-4. TRBV12-2 is an annotated pseudogene. CDR3 length: 16 amino acids. CDR3 amino acids: CASRFRVRLAKNIQYF. The DNA for the CDR3 is TGTGCAAGTCGCTTTAGGGTGAGACTAGCCAAAAACATTCAGTACTTC.

This clone was seen once. V gene TRBV7-2 combines with J gene TRBJ2-1, with 9 bases matching TRBD2. This CDR3 region has 15 residues. J was trimmed by 8 bases and V by 0 bases; bases with no gene match: 5. Germline V lookup: CDR1 SGHTA, CDR2 FQGNSA. The CDR3: CASSLAFLAGHEQFF. The CDR3 region has the DNA TGTGCCAGCAGCTTAGCGTTTCTAGCGGGACATGAGCAGTTCTTC.

The V gene is TRBV5-4, the J gene TRBJ2-7; unclear D gene. Germline V lookup: CDR1 SGHNT, CDR2 YYREEE (reference sequence). The ends were cut back, 2 bases at V and 4 bases at J, with 19 bases in the middle. The CDR3 runs to 16 residues. The CDR3 reads CASSFKVGSPTYEQYF. CDR3 DNA sequence: TGTGCCAGCAGCTTTAAAGTTGGCTCCCCCACTTACGAGCAGTACTTC.

The count of this clone is one. As DNA, the CDR3 is TGCGCCAGCAGCCATAAGACAGGGGCCGTTGAAGCTTTCTTT. Protein product: CASSHKTGAVEAFF. This chain joins TRBV4-3 and TRBJ1-1; 8 nucleotides match TRBD1. The V gene end was trimmed by 3 bases and the J gene end by 7 bases; junction bases not matched to a gene: 7. The germline gives CDR1 LGHNA, CDR2 YSLEER. The length of the CDR3 is 14 residues.

V usage is TRBV15 and J usage is TRBJ2-2; TRBD1 is a possible D gene (6 bases). With 6 bases removed from V and 5 bases from J, the gap between germline ends came to 16 bases. This CDR3 region has 15 residues. CDR1 and CDR2 (germline): LNHNV, YYDKDF (reference sequence). Written as DNA, the CDR3 is TGTGCCACCAGGTATCGGGACATGAGGACCGGGGAGCTGTTTTTT. It yields the protein CATRYRDMRTGELFF. The complete variable domain, with remaining parts taken from reference TRBV15 and TRBJ2-2, reads DAMVIQNPRYQVTQFGKPVTLSCSQTLNHNVMYWYQQKSSQAPKLLFHYYDKDFNNEADTPDNFQSRRPNTSFCFLDIRSPGLGDTAMYLCATRYRDMRTGELFFGEGSRLTVL.

V is TRBV7-3 and J is TRBJ2-3; no reliable D call. The CDR3 is 15 amino acids. The germline V gene has CDR1 SGHTA and CDR2 FQGTGA. Trimming took off 0 bases at V and 6 bases at J, with 13 bases between the two ends. The CDR3 sequence: CASSLTAVGGDTQYF. The CDR3 DNA reads as TGTGCCAGCAGCTTAACGGCCGTGGGTGGGGATACGCAGTATTTT.

About this clone: A much larger clone lies one base from this, so it may be a read error. This sequence joins TRBV6-4 and TRBJ2-2; TRBD2 aligns across 9 bases. The CDR3 sequence is 15 residues long. Trimming cost V 5 bases and J 1 base; bases outside gene matches: 2. Looked up from germline, CDR1 is MRHNA and CDR2 is SNTAGT. DNA for the CDR3: TGTGCCAGCAGTCAACTAGCGGGGAACACCGGGGAGCTGTTTTTT. Amino acid sequence: CASSQLAGNTGELFF.

The genes are TRBV19 and TRBJ2-7; D is perhaps TRBD2 (5 bases). This CDR3 comprises 13 residues. Germline V gene sequence: CDR1 LNHDA, CDR2 SQIVND (reference sequence). The ends were cut back, 5 bases at V and 3 bases at J, with 11 bases in the middle. CDR3 sequence (DNA): TGTGCCAGTAGTCCGCGGGTCTTCTACGAGCAGTACTTC. Its translation: CASSPRVFYEQYF.

A word on this clone: The same CDR3 is also encoded by other DNA sequences in this sample. V usage is TRBV7-9 and J usage is TRBJ2-1; D remains ambiguous. The CDR3 spans 12 residues. Germline loops: CDR1 SEHNR, CDR2 FQNEAQ (reference sequence). Trimming took 5 bases from V and 6 from J, leaving 8 bases between them. CDR3 residues: CASSPLSNEQFF. The CDR3 coding sequence is TGTGCCAGCAGCCCCCTAAGCAATGAGCAGTTCTTC.

This clone was seen only a few times. The chain employs TRBV9 and TRBJ2-2, with 7 nucleotides matching TRBD2. The germline CDR1 and CDR2 sequences are SGDLS and YYNGEE. This CDR3 comprises 15 residues. J gave up 6 bases and V 0 bases, and 5 bases lay outside the gene matches. The CDR3 reads CASSVGLANSGELFF. DNA of the CDR3: TGTGCCAGCAGCGTAGGACTAGCAAACTCCGGGGAGCTGTTTTTT.

The chain has TRBV2 and TRBJ2-3; the match to TRBD2 covers 11 bases. Germline V gives CDR1 SNHLY, CDR2 FYNNEI. The CDR3 contains 15 residues. The J segment lost 1 base and the V segment lost 6 bases, leaving 3 bases of the junction unmatched. The CDR3 reads CASRATSGGTDTQYF. For the CDR3, the DNA is TGTGCCAGCAGGGCGACTAGCGGGGGCACAGATACGCAGTATTTT.

This clone was seen a few times. The rearrangement joins TRBV20-1 to TRBJ1-5; the D is unclear. This CDR3 has 11 amino acids. Germline CDR1 is DFQATT and CDR2 is SNEGSKA (reference sequence). The V gene lost 4 bases and the J gene lost 4 bases, with 5 bases spanning the gap. CDR3 DNA sequence: TGCAGTGCTATGGAGAATCAGCCCCAGCATTTT. Its protein product is CSAMENQPQHF.

The chain couples TRBV5-4 to TRBJ2-2; D is unresolved. V lost 0 bases and J lost 5, with 20 bases in between. Germline V gene lookup returns CDR1 SGHNT and CDR2 YYREEE (reference sequence). The CDR3 totals 18 residues. The CDR3 loop reads CASSLVQTPEGGTGELFF. The CDR3 nucleotides read TGTGCCAGCAGCTTGGTCCAGACACCGGAAGGTGGGACCGGGGAGCTGTTTTTT.

This clone was counted a few times. The chain is built from TRBV7-8 and TRBJ2-7, with D possibly matching TRBD1 (6 bases). CDR1 SGHVS and CDR2 FQNEAQ come from the germline V gene. The V gene lost 5 bases and the J gene lost 0 bases, with 17 bases spanning the gap. The CDR3 contains 16 residues. The CDR3 region is CASSPYRAQTSYEQYF. CDR3 sequence (DNA): TGTGCCAGCAGCCCTTACAGGGCCCAAACCTCCTACGAGCAGTACTTC. The full variable domain, with the rest looked up from reference TRBV7-8 and TRBJ2-7, is GAGVSQSPRYKVAKRGQDVALRCDPISGHVSLFWYQQALGQGPEFLTYFQNEAQLDKSGLPSDRFFAERPEGSVSTLKIQRTQQEDSAVYLCASSPYRAQTSYEQYFGPGTRLTVT.

This chain's CDR3 is CASSPGVSEQYF. DNA for the CDR3: TGTGCCAGCAGCCCCGGAGTGAGCGAGCAGTACTTC. The V and J genes are TRBV6-5 and TRBJ2-7; no clear D gene. Between the trimmed V and J ends, which lost 6 bases and 6 bases, there was a span of 12 bases. The CDR3 spans 12 residues. Germline V gene lookup returns CDR1 MNHEY and CDR2 SVGAGI.

This chain joins TRBV30 and TRBJ1-4, with D perhaps TRBD1 (6 bases). With 3 bases removed from V and 4 bases from J, the gap between germline ends came to 9 bases. The CDR3 totals 13 residues. Germline assignment: CDR1 GTSNPN and CDR2 SVGIG (reference sequence). The CDR3 DNA is TGTGCCTGGAGCCAGGGGTATAATGAAAAACTGTTTTTT. This codes for CAWSQGYNEKLFF. The full variable domain, its missing parts supplied by reference TRBV30 and TRBJ1-4, is SQTIHQWPATLVQPVGSPLSLECTVEGTSNPNLYWYRQAAGRGLQLLFYSVGIGQISSEVPQNLSASRPQDRQFILSSKKLLLSDSGFYLCAWSQGYNEKLFFGSGTQLSVL.

The table lists this clone with a few counts. The chain carries TRBV7-2 and TRBJ1-2; D is possibly TRBD1 (6 bases). Germline V gene sequence: CDR1 SGHTA, CDR2 FQGNSA. CDR3 length: 14 residues. The V gene lost 4 bases and the J gene lost 1 base, with 10 bases spanning the gap. CDR3 in DNA: TGTGCCAGCAGCTATCAACAGGGTAACTATGGCTACACCTTC. Its protein product is CASSYQQGNYGYTF.

This chain joins TRBV5-1 and TRBJ1-6, with unresolved D. Per the germline V gene, CDR1 is SGHRS and CDR2 is YFSETQ. V was clipped by 1 base and J by 7 bases, with 6 bases between them. The CDR3 contains 13 residues. As DNA, the CDR3 is TGCGCCAGCAGCTTGACCCTAAATTCACCCCTCCACTTT. It encodes CASSLTLNSPLHF.

V and J are TRBV5-5 and TRBJ2-1; D call uncertain. V was pared by 2 bases and J by 7 bases, with 4 bases between. Germline V gene lookup returns CDR1 SGHKS and CDR2 YYEKEE (reference sequence). The CDR3 spans 11 residues. In DNA form, the CDR3 reads TGTGCCAGCAGCTTTGGAAATGAGCAGTTCTTC. Encoded protein: CASSFGNEQFF.

V and J are TRBV15 and TRBJ2-7, with 10 bases lining up with TRBD2. Unmatched junction bases numbered 3, after V lost 4 bases and J lost 0 bases. Germline CDR1 and CDR2: LNHNV and YYDKDF (reference sequence). There are 15 residues in the CDR3. As DNA, the CDR3 is TGTGCCACCAGCAAAGGGACTAGCGACTCCTACGAGCAGTACTTC. Amino acid sequence: CATSKGTSDSYEQYF.

The chain employs TRBV18 and TRBJ2-7; D gene uncertain. The V end was cut by 1 base, the J end by 3 bases, with 7 bases between. The V gene's germline CDR1 is KGHSH and CDR2 LQKENI. The CDR3 is 13 residues long. This CDR3 is CASSPLKNYEQYF. CDR3 bases: TGTGCCAGCTCACCACTGAAGAACTACGAGCAGTACTTC.

V gene TRBV4-2 combines with J gene TRBJ2-3, with 10 bases matching TRBD2. Germline CDR1 reads LGHNA; CDR2 reads YNFKEQ. The trim removed 0 bases at V and 5 bases at J, leaving 5 bases unmatched. The CDR3 runs to 16 residues. The CDR3 DNA reads TGTGCCAGCAGCCAAGACCCTAGCGGGAGAGTAGATACGCAGTATTTT. It translates to CASSQDPSGRVDTQYF.

V usage is TRBV24-1 and J usage is TRBJ2-7; tentative D call: TRBD1 (6 bases). Germline V gene sequence: CDR1 KGHDR, CDR2 SFDVKD. The CDR3 is made up of 14 amino acids. Trimming left V 3 bases short and J 2 bases short, with 10 bases between. The CDR3 DNA follows: TGTGCCACCAGTGATCAAGACAGGCCCTACGAGCAGTACTTC. It is translated as CATSDQDRPYEQYF.

This clone was counted a few times. The chain is built from TRBV27 and TRBJ1-1; the D is unclear. The length of the CDR3 is 14 residues. V shed 5 bases and J shed 2 bases, with 12 bases lying between them. Germline V lookup: CDR1 MNHEY, CDR2 SMNVEV (reference sequence). This chain's CDR3 is CASSPLGPNTEAFF. The DNA for the CDR3 is TGTGCCAGCAGTCCCCTAGGCCCCAACACTGAAGCTTTCTTT.

This sequence joins TRBV7-2 and TRBJ2-5; possibly TRBD2 for D (6 bases). The ends were cut back, 3 bases at V and 3 bases at J, with 11 bases in the middle. The germline gives CDR1 SGHTA, CDR2 FQGNSA. The CDR3 consists of 14 residues. The CDR3 is CASSLNGRKETQYF. The CDR3 coding sequence is TGTGCCAGCAGCTTGAACGGGAGAAAAGAGACCCAGTACTTC.

The chain recombines TRBV14 with TRBJ2-5, with 7 bases matching TRBD1. V dropped 4 bases and J dropped 5; count of bases not matched to a gene: 10. Germline V gives CDR1 SGHDN, CDR2 FVKESK. This CDR3 has 15 residues. This CDR3 reads CASSLRQGVWETQYF. CDR3 sequence (DNA): TGTGCCAGCAGCCTGAGACAGGGAGTGTGGGAGACCCAGTACTTC. Complete variable domain (other parts from reference TRBV14 and TRBJ2-5): EAGVTQFPSHSVIEKGQTVTLRCDPISGHDNLYWYRRVMGKEIKFLLHFVKESKQDESGMPNNRFLAERTGGTYSTLKVQPAELEDSGVYFCASSLRQGVWETQYFGPGTRLLVL.

The chain employs TRBV28 and TRBJ2-1, with TRBD2 matching over 12 bases. Per the germline V gene, CDR1 is MDHEN and CDR2 is SYDVKM. The CDR3 is 16 residues long. V was clipped by 5 bases and J by 4 bases; unmatched bases: 6. CDR3 DNA: TGTGCCAGCAGTACCTCCGGGACTAGCGGGTACAATGAGCAGTTCTTC. It specifies CASSTSGTSGYNEQFF.